This entry lists 12 T cell receptor beta chains sequenced from one sample in a study of identical twins. TCRdb independently ran MiXCR on the 5' RACE reads; one entry per CDR3 protein. Counted here are a few hundred thousand distinct CDR3 sequences, roughly 13% occurring once; the ten biggest clones make up 0.8% to 1%. These same records also appear under a second study, on yellow fever vaccine responses in identical twins.

The sample taken for sequencing was CD4+ T cells sorted from blood. These receptors all stem from a young woman in good health.

V and J are TRBV7-2 and TRBJ2-1, with D maybe TRBD1 (5 bases). V was trimmed by 0 bases and J by 9 bases, leaving 12 bases between them. This CDR3 has 14 residues. Germline CDR1 and CDR2: SGHTA and FQGNSA. CDR3 region: CASSLARQFGEQFF. The CDR3 DNA reads TGTGCCAGCAGCTTAGCGCGACAGTTTGGTGAGCAGTTCTTC.

This chain uses TRBV10-1 with TRBJ2-1; 11 bases agree with TRBD2. The junction had 8 bases not matched to a gene; V was cut back by 4 bases and J by 9 bases. The CDR3 is made up of 15 amino acids. The germline V gene encodes CDR1 WNHNN and CDR2 SYGVQD (reference sequence). The CDR3 is CASSALAGAGGEQFF. In DNA, the CDR3 is TGCGCCAGCAGTGCACTAGCGGGAGCTGGCGGTGAGCAGTTCTTC.

V usage is TRBV5-1 and J usage is TRBJ2-4; 11 nucleotides align to TRBD2. CDR1 and CDR2 from the germline V gene are SGHRS and YFSETQ. The ends lost 4 bases at V and 16 bases at J; junction bases unmatched: 13. This CDR3 comprises 14 residues. The CDR3 loop reads CASSPGTLAGAGYF. In nucleotides, the CDR3 is TGCGCCAGCAGCCCGGGAACACTAGCGGGAGCGGGATACTTC.

The CDR3 DNA reads as TGTGCCAGCAGCCACCCCCAGGGCAAAAACATTCAGTACTTC. Its protein product is CASSHPQGKNIQYF. This rearrangement joins TRBV3-1 to TRBJ2-4; possible D gene TRBD1, 5 bases. Looked up from germline, CDR1 is LGHDT and CDR2 is YNNKEL (reference sequence). V was cut by 3 bases and J by 3 bases, with 9 bases left in between. The CDR3 length is 14 residues.

In its sample, this clonotype was seen many times. The V call is TRBV11-2, the J call TRBJ2-5; 10 positions agree with TRBD2. The CDR3 is 18 amino acids. V lost 1 base, J lost 4 bases, and 12 bases stayed unmatched. CDR1 is SGHAT, CDR2 FQNNGV, per germline. CDR3 region: CASSLGVGSGGSGETQYF. CDR3 nucleotide sequence: TGTGCCAGCAGCTTAGGGGTTGGTAGCGGGGGGTCTGGAGAGACCCAGTACTTC.

There are a few counts of this clonotype. This chain uses TRBV5-1 with TRBJ1-6; 7 nucleotides line up with TRBD1. CDR3 size: 16 residues. Germline V gives CDR1 SGHRS, CDR2 YFSETQ. Trimming at V came to 0 bases and at J to 6 bases, leaving 6 bases not matched to a gene. CDR3 region: CASSLAGTESNSPLHF. Here the CDR3 DNA reads TGCGCCAGCAGCTTGGCAGGGACAGAAAGTAATTCACCCCTCCACTTT.

This clonotype was recorded a few times. V is TRBV29-1 and J is TRBJ2-2; 8 nucleotides align to TRBD2. The CDR3 extends over 18 amino acids. With 4 bases clipped from V and 2 bases from J, the junction kept 15 bases outside the gene matches. Per the germline V gene, CDR1 is SQVTM and CDR2 is ANQGSEA. CDR3 sequence reads: CSVASLLDSGINTGELFF. The CDR3 nucleotides are TGCAGCGTTGCCTCGCTGCTCGATAGCGGGATTAACACCGGGGAGCTGTTTTTT.

The sample holds a few counts of this clonotype. V is TRBV29-1 and J is TRBJ2-3; the D is unclear. This CDR3 region has 16 residues. The V gene's germline CDR1 is SQVTM and CDR2 ANQGSEA. V was trimmed by 4 bases and J by 1 base, leaving 18 bases between them. The CDR3 region is CSVGSIQVKGTDTQYF. CDR3 coding DNA: TGCAGCGTTGGTTCCATTCAGGTGAAGGGCACAGATACGCAGTATTTT.

This clonotype was detected many times. V is TRBV27 and J is TRBJ1-6; TRBD1 is a possible D gene (5 bases). V was shortened by 2 bases and J by 9 bases, with 11 bases between the two germline ends. Germline V CDR1 and CDR2: MNHEY, SMNVEV (reference sequence). The CDR3 is 14 amino acids. CDR3 coding DNA: TGTGCCAGCAGTTTAGGTCAGGGCGGTTCACCCCTCCACTTT. Its translation is CASSLGQGGSPLHF.

This clonotype was observed a handful of times. This chain joins TRBV11-2 and TRBJ1-6; 7 nucleotides match TRBD1. This CDR3 region has 13 residues. Germline V lookup: CDR1 SGHAT, CDR2 FQNNGV. J was trimmed by 9 bases and V by 5 bases; bases with no gene match: 4. CDR3 region: CASSTSGGSPLHF. The CDR3 region has the DNA TGTGCCAGCAGCACCTCAGGGGGTTCACCCCTCCACTTT.

The rearrangement links TRBV12-3 or TRBV12-4 to TRBJ2-1; 9 positions agree with TRBD2. V shed 2 bases and J 7 bases; nucleotides not matched to a gene: 3. CDR3 length equals 14 residues. The DNA for the CDR3 is TGTGCCAGCAGTTTAAGGGGACTAGCAAATGAGCAGTTCTTC. Residues: CASSLRGLANEQFF.

This clonotype was detected ten times or more. The chain uses TRBV7-2 and TRBJ2-1; TRBD2 agrees at 7 bases. Germline lookup yields CDR1 SGHTA and CDR2 FQGNSA. The CDR3 is made up of 15 amino acids. J lost 6 bases, V lost 1 base, and 6 bases had no gene match. The CDR3 here is CASSLGARLANEQFF. CDR3 coding DNA: TGTGCCAGCAGCTTAGGTGCAAGACTAGCCAATGAGCAGTTCTTC.